This paragraph reports one T cell receptor (beta chain). The specificity of this receptor is unknown. No quality values exist for individual bases; no much larger clone is one base distant. The collaborating institutions used their own protocols to collect whole blood in K2EDTA tubes. For TCRbeta analysis, collaborators shipped samples as frozen whole blood, isolated PBMCs, or DNA extracted from either of those sample types. The immunoSEQ Assay, a bias-controlled multiplex PCR, was used to amplify TCRbeta CDR3 regions from genomic DNA. On the authors' methods: Within the assay, amplification of reference gene primers was used to estimate how many nucleated cells each sample contained. To quantify the absolute abundance of each unique TCRbeta CDR3 rearrangement, sequence reads were collapsed and filtered. Productive Simpson clonality was computed per sample as the square root of Simpson's diversity index over productive rearrangements. Held by TCRdb, this immuneACCESS table contains in-frame sequences only and omits some clones. Under half of the omission traces to an unresolved V gene where checked; the cause of the rest is unknown. V, J and clone size reflect that table, while D and trimming were determined from the DNA. Here the sample has some 240,000 clones; 80% occur a single time. The ten largest clones represent under 8.5% of the sample.

The entry originates in a study of blood T cell repertoires in COVID-19 (dated by TCRdb to 2019 to 2021). For context, the study as a whole: Samples covering the acute and convalescent phases of COVID-19 were provided by collaborators in the United States, Italy and Spain. The material from the prospective study consisted of cDNA or gDNA derived from T cells, B-cell-depleted T cells, or PBMCs. The repertoires were released in a freely available public database intended as a resource for research on the immune response to SARS-CoV-2. Where available, HLA class I and class II types were taken from metadata supplied by the sample provider and were not determined by assay-based typing. Samples came from the ongoing ImmuneRACE study (first 160 participants) plus 1,254 subjects from 6 global collaborators. Subjects who had been exposed to COVID-19, were actively infected with it, or had recovered from it provided the deeply sampled blood TCRbeta repertoires that made up the dataset. A de-identified subject ID, COVID-19 status, age in years and sex were almost always included in the sample metadata.

The junction shows trimming of 4 bases on V and 4 bases on J, plus 8 bases between the germline ends. The CDR3 holds 12 amino acids from the cysteine to the phenylalanine. Only CDR3 DNA is held: 36 bases, read in frame from base 1. Taken from the germline V gene, the CDR1 and CDR2 loops are SGDLS and YYNGEE. Beyond this particular receptor, the publication reports: Clinical and demographic metadata were provided uncurated, with the amount varying by source and participant.

This clonotype was obtained from a woman aged 70-85 years with acute or convalescent COVID-19. The receptor chain draws on TRBV9 and TRBJ2-5; no D segment can be confidently identified. Input material: peripheral blood. CDR3 loop: CASSPLGETQYF. At the DNA level, the sequence is TGTGCCAGCAGCCCACTCGGAGAGACCCAGTACTTC.